What follows are 12 T cell receptor beta chains derived from one specimen sequenced in a study of glioma-infiltrating T cells. Amplification of TCR alpha and beta CDR3 regions from RNA used iRepertoire nested multiplex PCR. TCRdb re-analysed the multiplex PCR reads in MiXCR, keeping a single row per CDR3 protein. The data show 100,000 to 150,000 distinct CDR3 sequences, roughly 25% seen once. The sample comprised glioma tissue, nonneoplastic brain tissue, or PBMCs (not recorded which). These receptors were taken from a human donor with low-grade glioma or glioblastoma, undergoing nonglioma brain surgery, or in good health (not recorded which).

There are many counts of this clonotype. V is TRBV25-1 and J is TRBJ2-1, with 7 bases lining up with TRBD1. J gave up 8 bases and V 4 bases, and 8 bases lay outside the gene matches. There are 14 residues in the CDR3. From germline, CDR1 is MGHDK and CDR2 SYGVNS. CDR3 DNA: TGTGCCAGCAGTGCTGGACAGGTTGGAGATGAGCAGTTCTTC. Its translation: CASSAGQVGDEQFF. Drawing the rest from reference TRBV25-1 and TRBJ2-1, the complete variable domain is EADIYQTPRYLVIGTGKKITLECSQTMGHDKMYWYQQDPGMELHLIHYSYGVNSTEKGDLSSESTVSRIRTEHFPLTLESARPSHTSQYLCASSAGQVGDEQFFGPGTRLTVL.

This clonotype was seen only once. Compared with germline, one end of the junction differs, possibly owing to a read error. The CDR3: CARSPGTSSDAPYF. The CDR3 DNA sequence: TGTGCCCGCAGTCCCGGGACTAGTAGCGACGCGCCGTACTTC. The J gene is TRBJ2-7, the V gene TRBV11-2; 8 bases align to TRBD2. From germline, CDR1 is SGHAT and CDR2 FQNNGV. The CDR3 is 14 amino acids.

Points on this clonotype: The CDR3 does not close with the conserved phenylalanine or tryptophan, likely indicating a read error. V usage is TRBV6-5 and J usage is TRBJ2-7; TRBD1 matches 7 bases. The CDR3 loop spans 15 amino acids. Germline values: CDR1 MNHEY, CDR2 SVGAGI. CDR3 bases: TGTGTCAGCAGTGAAGCCGGGACAGCCCGTTTCGAGCAGTACTCC. The encoded protein is CVSSEAGTARFEQYS.

This clonotype was recorded at least ten times. This chain uses TRBV2 with TRBJ1-6; a possible D gene is TRBD1 (5 bases). V was clipped by 4 bases and J by 6 bases, with 7 bases between them. The CDR3 has 13 amino acids. CDR1 SNHLY and CDR2 FYNNEI come from the germline V gene. The CDR3 reads CASSGQGNSPLHF. The DNA for the CDR3 is TGTGCCAGCAGTGGGCAGGGTAATTCACCCCTCCACTTT.

This clonotype was found many times. V gene TRBV10-3 combines with J gene TRBJ2-5; either TRBD1 or TRBD2 may supply D (5 bases each). This CDR3 is built from 12 residues. The germline V and J ends were trimmed by 10 bases and 9 bases, with 18 bases remaining between them. CDR1 is ENHRY and CDR2 is SYGVKD in the germline V gene. CDR3 DNA sequence: TGTGCCACCGGGACCGAAGAGAGTCCCCAGTACTTC. Translated, it gives CATGTEESPQYF.

A few counts support this clonotype. The CDR3 bases are TGTGCTAGTGCCCTGGCGGGAGCAGAGACCCAGTACTTC. As protein: CASALAGAETQYF. The V gene is TRBV12-5, the J gene TRBJ2-5; 7 positions match TRBD2. V lost 7 bases to trimming and J lost 4 bases; unmatched junction nucleotides: 6. Germline V gives CDR1 LGHNT, CDR2 FRNRAP. This CDR3 spans 13 amino acids.

This chain uses TRBV6-5 with TRBJ2-3, with 12 bases that match TRBD2. This CDR3 has 14 residues. With 6 bases clipped from V and 6 bases from J, the junction kept 4 bases outside the gene matches. CDR1 is MNHEY and CDR2 is SVGAGI in the germline V gene. CDR3 protein: CASRTSGGRDTQYF. The CDR3 nucleotides read TGTGCCAGCAGGACTAGCGGGGGTCGCGATACGCAGTATTTT.

This clonotype was detected many times. V is TRBV6-1 and J is TRBJ2-7; 11 bases agree with TRBD1. The trim removed 8 bases at V and 2 bases at J, leaving 5 bases unmatched. The CDR3 sequence is 14 residues long. Germline V lookup: CDR1 MNHNS, CDR2 SASEGT. CDR3 protein: CASSRTGGTYEQYF. The CDR3 nucleotides are TGTGCCAGCTCTCGGACAGGGGGCACCTACGAGCAGTACTTC.

The gene calls are TRBV12-3 or TRBV12-4 and TRBJ2-2, with 10 bases lining up with TRBD1. V lost 5 bases, J lost 2 bases, and 8 bases stayed unmatched. The CDR3 is 17 amino acids. This CDR3 is CASSHVRTGGNTGELFF. The DNA for the CDR3 is TGTGCCAGCAGTCATGTCCGGACAGGGGGAAACACCGGGGAGCTGTTTTTT.

At least ten counts were recorded for this clonotype. As DNA, the CDR3 is TGCAGTGCCCGCCGGGATCGCGATTCGAGCTCCTACGAGCAGTACTTC. This codes for CSARRDRDSSSYEQYF. The chain carries TRBV20-1 and TRBJ2-7, with a possible D match to TRBD2 (5 bases). V gave up 6 bases and J gave up 0 bases, with 21 bases separating them. Germline CDR1 reads DFQATT; CDR2 reads SNEGSKA (reference sequence). The CDR3 is 16 amino acids.

This clonotype occurred many times. V gene TRBV6-6 combines with J gene TRBJ2-5, with TRBD2 matching over 7 bases. This CDR3 is built from 19 residues. From germline, CDR1 is MNHNY and CDR2 SVGAGI (reference sequence). Trimming at V came to 0 bases and at J to 0 bases, leaving 13 bases not matched to a gene. The CDR3 coding sequence is TGTGCCAGCAGTTACTCGGGACTAACGGGAGAGTCGAACCAAGAGACCCAGTACTTC. Its protein is CASSYSGLTGESNQETQYF.

This rearrangement joins TRBV29-1 to TRBJ2-1, with 9 nucleotides matching TRBD1. The CDR3 covers 14 residues. The germline gives CDR1 SQVTM, CDR2 ANQGSEA. J was trimmed by 7 bases and V by 5 bases; bases with no gene match: 9. The CDR3 coding sequence is TGCAGCGTTCTCCAGGGACAGGGCAGGAATGAGCAGTTCTTC. It is translated as CSVLQGQGRNEQFF.